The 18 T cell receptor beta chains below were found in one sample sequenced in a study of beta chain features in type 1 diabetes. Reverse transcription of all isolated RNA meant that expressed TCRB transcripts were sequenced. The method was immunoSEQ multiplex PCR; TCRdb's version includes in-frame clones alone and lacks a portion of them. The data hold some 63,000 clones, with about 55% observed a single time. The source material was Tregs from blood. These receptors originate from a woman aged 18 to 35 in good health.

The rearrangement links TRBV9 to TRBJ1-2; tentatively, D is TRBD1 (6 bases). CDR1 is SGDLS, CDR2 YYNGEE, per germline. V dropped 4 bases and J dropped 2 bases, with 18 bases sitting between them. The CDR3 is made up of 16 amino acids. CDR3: CASSPRAGVLNYGYTF. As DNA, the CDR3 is TGTGCCAGCAGCCCCCGGGCAGGGGTTCTCAACTATGGCTACACCTTC. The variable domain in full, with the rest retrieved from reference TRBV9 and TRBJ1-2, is DSGVTQTPKHLITATGQRVTLRCSPRSGDLSVYWYQQSLDQGLQFLIQYYNGEERAKGNILERFSAQQFPDLHSELNLSSLELGDSALYFCASSPRAGVLNYGYTFGSGTRLTVV.

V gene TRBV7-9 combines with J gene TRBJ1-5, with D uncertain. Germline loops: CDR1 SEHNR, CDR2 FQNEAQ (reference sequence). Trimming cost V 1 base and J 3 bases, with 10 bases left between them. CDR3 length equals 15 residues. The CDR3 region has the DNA TGTGCCAGCAGCTTAGGGGAGGTGGACAATCAGCCCCAGCATTTT. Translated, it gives CASSLGEVDNQPQHF.

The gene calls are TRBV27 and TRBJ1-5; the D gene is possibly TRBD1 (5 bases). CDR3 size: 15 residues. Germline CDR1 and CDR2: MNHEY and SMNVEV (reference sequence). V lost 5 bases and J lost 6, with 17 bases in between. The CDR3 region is CASSPTRVRGQPQHF. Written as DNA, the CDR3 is TGTGCCAGCAGTCCCACCAGGGTTAGGGGTCAGCCCCAGCATTTT.

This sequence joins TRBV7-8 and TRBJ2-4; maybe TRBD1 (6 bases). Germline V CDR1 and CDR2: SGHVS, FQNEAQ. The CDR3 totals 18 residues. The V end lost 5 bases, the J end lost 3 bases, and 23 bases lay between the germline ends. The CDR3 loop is CASSPQVGAVGIKNIQYF. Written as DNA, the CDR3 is TGTGCCAGCAGCCCGCAGGTGGGGGCAGTAGGGATCAAAAACATTCAGTACTTC.

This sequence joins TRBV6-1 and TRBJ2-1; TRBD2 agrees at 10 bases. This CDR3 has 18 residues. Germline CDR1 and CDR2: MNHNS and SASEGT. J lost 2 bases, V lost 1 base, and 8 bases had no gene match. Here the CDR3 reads CASSEEVAGTSAYNEQFF. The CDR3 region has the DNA TGTGCCAGCAGTGAAGAAGTGGCCGGGACTAGCGCCTACAATGAGCAGTTCTTC.

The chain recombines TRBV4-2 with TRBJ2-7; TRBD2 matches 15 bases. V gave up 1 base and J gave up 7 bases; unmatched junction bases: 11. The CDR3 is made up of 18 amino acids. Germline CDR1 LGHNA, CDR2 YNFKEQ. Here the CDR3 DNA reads TGTGCCAGCAGCCAAGTTGCCTGGACTAGCGGGAGGGCCGGGGAGCAGTACTTC. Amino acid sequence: CASSQVAWTSGRAGEQYF.

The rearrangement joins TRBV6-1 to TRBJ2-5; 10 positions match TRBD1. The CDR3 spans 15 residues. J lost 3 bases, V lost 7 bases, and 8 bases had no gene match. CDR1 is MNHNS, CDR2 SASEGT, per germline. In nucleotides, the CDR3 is TGTGCCAGCAAGGAGTCGGACAGGGGGGAAGAGACCCAGTACTTC. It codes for CASKESDRGEETQYF.

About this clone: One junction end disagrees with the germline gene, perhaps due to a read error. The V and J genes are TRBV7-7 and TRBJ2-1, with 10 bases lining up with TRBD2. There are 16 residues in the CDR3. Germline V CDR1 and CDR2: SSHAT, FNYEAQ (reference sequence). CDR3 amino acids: CASSASLAGWGNEQFF. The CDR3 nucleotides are TGTGCTAGCAGCGCCTCACTAGCGGGGTGGGGGAATGAGCAGTTCTTC. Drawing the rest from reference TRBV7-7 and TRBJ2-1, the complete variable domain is GAGVSQSPRYKVTKRGQDVTLRCDPISSHATLYWYQQALGQGPEFLTYFNYEAQPDKSGLPSDRFSAERPEGSISTLTIQRTEQRDSAMYRCASSASLAGWGNEQFFGPGTRLTVL.

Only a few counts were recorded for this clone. The CDR3 here is CASSLGPGQSTDTQYF. In DNA form, the CDR3 reads TGTGCCAGCAGCCTTGGCCCGGGACAAAGCACAGATACGCAGTATTTT. The rearrangement joins TRBV7-8 to TRBJ2-3; maybe TRBD1 (6 bases). The CDR3 is made up of 16 amino acids. Trimming took off 5 bases at V and 0 bases at J, with 15 bases between the two ends. Germline CDR1 reads SGHVS; CDR2 reads FQNEAQ.

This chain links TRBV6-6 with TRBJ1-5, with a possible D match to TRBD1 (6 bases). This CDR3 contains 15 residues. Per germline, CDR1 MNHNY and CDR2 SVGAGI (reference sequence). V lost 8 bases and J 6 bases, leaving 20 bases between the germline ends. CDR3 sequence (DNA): TGTGCCAGCGGAACACCCAGGGGAGTGGGTCAGCCCCAGCATTTT. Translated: CASGTPRGVGQPQHF.

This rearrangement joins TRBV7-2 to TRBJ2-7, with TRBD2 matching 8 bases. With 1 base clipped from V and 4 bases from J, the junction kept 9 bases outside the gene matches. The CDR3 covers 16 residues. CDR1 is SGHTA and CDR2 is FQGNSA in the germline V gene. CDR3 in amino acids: CASSLGAAGGPYEQYF. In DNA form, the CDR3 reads TGTGCCAGCAGCTTAGGGGCGGCGGGAGGCCCTTACGAGCAGTACTTC. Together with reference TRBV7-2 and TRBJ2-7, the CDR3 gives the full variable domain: GAGVSQSPSNKVTEKGKDVELRCDPISGHTALYWYRQSLGQGLEFLIYFQGNSAPDKSGLPSDRFSAERTGGSVSTLTIQRTQQEDSAVYLCASSLGAAGGPYEQYFGPGTRLTVT.

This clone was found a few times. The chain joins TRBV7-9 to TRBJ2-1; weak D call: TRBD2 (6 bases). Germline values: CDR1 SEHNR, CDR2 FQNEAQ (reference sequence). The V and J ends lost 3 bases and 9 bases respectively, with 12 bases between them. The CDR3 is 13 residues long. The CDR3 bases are TGTGCCAGCAGCTTTCTACTTAGCGGTGAGCAGTTCTTC. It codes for CASSFLLSGEQFF.

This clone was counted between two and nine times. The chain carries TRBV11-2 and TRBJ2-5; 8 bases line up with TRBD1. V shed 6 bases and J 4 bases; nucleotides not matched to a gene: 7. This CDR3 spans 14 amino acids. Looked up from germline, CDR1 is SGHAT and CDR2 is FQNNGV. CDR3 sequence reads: CASSAQGVGETQYF. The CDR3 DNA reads TGTGCCAGCAGTGCACAGGGGGTTGGAGAGACCCAGTACTTC.

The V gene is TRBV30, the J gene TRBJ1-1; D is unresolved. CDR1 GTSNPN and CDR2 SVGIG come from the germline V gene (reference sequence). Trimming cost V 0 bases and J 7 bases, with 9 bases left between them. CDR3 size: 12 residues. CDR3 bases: TGTGCCTGGAGTGTACCGGGAATTGAAGCTTTCTTT. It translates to CAWSVPGIEAFF. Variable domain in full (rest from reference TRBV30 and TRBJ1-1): SQTIHQWPATLVQPVGSPLSLECTVEGTSNPNLYWYRQAAGRGLQLLFYSVGIGQISSEVPQNLSASRPQDRQFILSSKKLLLSDSGFYLCAWSVPGIEAFFGQGTRLTVV.

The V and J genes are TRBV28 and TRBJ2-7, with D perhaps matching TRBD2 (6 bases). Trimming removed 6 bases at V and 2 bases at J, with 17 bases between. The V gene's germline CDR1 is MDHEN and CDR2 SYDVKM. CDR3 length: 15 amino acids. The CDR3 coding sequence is TGTGCCAGCAGGTCCAGCCGGGGGACGGCCTACGAGCAGTACTTC. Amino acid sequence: CASRSSRGTAYEQYF.

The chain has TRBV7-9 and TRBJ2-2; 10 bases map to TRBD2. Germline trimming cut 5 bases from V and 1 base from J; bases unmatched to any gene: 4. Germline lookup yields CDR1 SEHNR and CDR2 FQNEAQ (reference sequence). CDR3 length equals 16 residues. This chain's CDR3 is CASSLWTSGNTGELFF. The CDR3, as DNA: TGTGCCAGCAGCCTCTGGACTAGCGGGAACACCGGGGAGCTGTTTTTT.

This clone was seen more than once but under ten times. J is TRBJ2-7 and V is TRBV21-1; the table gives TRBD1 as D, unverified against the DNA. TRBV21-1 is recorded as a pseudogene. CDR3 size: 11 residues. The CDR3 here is CASSKQYEQYF. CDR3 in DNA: TGTGCCAGCAGCAAACAGTACGAGCAGTACTTC.

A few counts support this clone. As DNA, the CDR3 is TGTGCCAGCTCATCGGGACAGGGGCGACAGCCCCAGCATTTT. Encoded protein: CASSSGQGRQPQHF. The chain joins TRBV18 to TRBJ1-5; 10 bases map to TRBD1. This CDR3 comprises 14 residues. Per the germline V gene, CDR1 is KGHSH and CDR2 is LQKENI. The J segment lost 7 bases and the V segment lost 5 bases, leaving 5 bases of the junction unmatched.